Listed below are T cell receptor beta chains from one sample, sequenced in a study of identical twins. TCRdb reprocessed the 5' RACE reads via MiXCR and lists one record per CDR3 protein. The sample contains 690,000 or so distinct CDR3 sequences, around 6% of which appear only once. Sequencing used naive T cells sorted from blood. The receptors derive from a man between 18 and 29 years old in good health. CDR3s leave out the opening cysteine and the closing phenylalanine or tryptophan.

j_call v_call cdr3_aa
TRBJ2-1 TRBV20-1 SARAGPHNEQF
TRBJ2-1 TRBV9 ASSEITGTQPYNEQF
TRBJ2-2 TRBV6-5 ASTLSGGPNTGELF
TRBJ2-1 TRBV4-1 ASSPGRGWQF
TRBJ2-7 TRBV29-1 SVAFTLAGDGGVYEQY
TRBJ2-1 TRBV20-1 SADNLRDEQF
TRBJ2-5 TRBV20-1 SATNGDRDGETQY
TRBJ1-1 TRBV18 ASSPPNDRADTEAF
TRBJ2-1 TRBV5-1 ASSHPRRQEGNEQF
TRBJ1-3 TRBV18 ASSPVHHSGNTIY
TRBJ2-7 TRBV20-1 SARERPEQY
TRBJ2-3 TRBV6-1 ASKNGVGTDTQY
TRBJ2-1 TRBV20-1 SAHIHEQF
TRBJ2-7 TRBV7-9 ASSFAEFEQY
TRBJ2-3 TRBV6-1 ATRTGQLTDTQY
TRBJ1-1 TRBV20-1 SVRETGAYMNTEAF
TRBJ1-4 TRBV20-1 SASRTVDEKLF
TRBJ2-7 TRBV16 ASSQGQRYYEQY
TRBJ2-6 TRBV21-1 ASSKSEETPDSGANVLT
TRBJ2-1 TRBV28 ASSAAGGPINEQF
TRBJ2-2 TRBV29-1 SVRGATNTGELF
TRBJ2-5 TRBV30 AWKPGLAGSVTQY
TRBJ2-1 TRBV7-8 ASSTQGTSANNEQF
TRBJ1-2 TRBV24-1 ATSDSGQYYGYT
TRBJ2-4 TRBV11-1 ASSLEAGGPGAKNIQY
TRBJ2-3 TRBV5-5 ASSLVVGVLDTQY
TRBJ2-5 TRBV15 ATSSSNSGSPGETQY
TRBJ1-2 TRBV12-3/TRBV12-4 ASSLGPVEGASYT
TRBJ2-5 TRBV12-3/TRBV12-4 ASRFQGPFETQY
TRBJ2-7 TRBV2 ASSESLGSLDEQY
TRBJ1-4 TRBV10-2 ASSDSDRGTEKLF
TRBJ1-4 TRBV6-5 ASSYHGTPLALF
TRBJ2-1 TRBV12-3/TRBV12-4 ASSGTSGREKSYNEQF
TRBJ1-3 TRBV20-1 SARDPDSLSGNTIY
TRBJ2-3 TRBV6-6 ASSDPGHRVY
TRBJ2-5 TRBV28 ASSLVEFGETQY
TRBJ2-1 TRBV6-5 ASSPSRAEQF
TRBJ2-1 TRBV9 ASSVVGGEQF
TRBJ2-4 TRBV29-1 SGRNKNIQY
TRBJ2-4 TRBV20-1 SAFRADENIQY
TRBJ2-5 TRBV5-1 ASSLQGERETQY
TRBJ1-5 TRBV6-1 ASSLLGFSNQPQH